These 17 T cell receptor beta chains originate from one sample sequenced in a study of blood T cell repertoires in COVID-19. Only in-frame clones appear in the TCRdb table, and some are missing; sequencing was by immunoSEQ multiplex PCR. The data show about 69,000 clones, 86% seen once. The sequenced material came from peripheral blood. These receptors originate from a young man with acute or convalescent COVID-19.

This clone appeared once. The V gene is TRBV11-3, the J gene TRBJ2-7, with TRBD2 as a possible D gene (5 bases). From germline, CDR1 is SGHNT and CDR2 YENEEA. V dropped 0 bases and J dropped 6 bases, with 9 bases sitting between them. This CDR3 contains 13 residues. CDR3 amino acids: CASSLDRGSEQYV. CDR3 nucleotides: TGTGCCAGCAGCTTAGATCGGGGAAGCGAGCAGTACGTC.

The rearrangement links TRBV29-1 to TRBJ1-5; no definite D call. The V end was cut by 4 bases, the J end by 4 bases, with 8 bases between. The CDR3 extends over 12 amino acids. Germline V lookup: CDR1 SQVTM, CDR2 ANQGSEA. CDR3 in DNA: TGCAGCGTTGGGTCGGGGAATCAGCCCCAGCATTTT. This sequence encodes CSVGSGNQPQHF.

V gene TRBV19 combines with J gene TRBJ2-1, with no clear D. The CDR3 covers 13 residues. The germline V and J ends were trimmed by 1 base and 6 bases, with 7 bases remaining between them. The germline V gene has CDR1 LNHDA and CDR2 SQIVND (reference sequence). DNA for the CDR3: TGTGCCAGTAGTATAGGATCGGTCAATGAGCAGTTCTTC. Protein sequence: CASSIGSVNEQFF.

The chain couples TRBV4-3 to TRBJ1-1; no clear D gene. Germline CDR1 reads LGHNA; CDR2 reads YSLEER. This CDR3 region has 15 residues. V lost 0 bases, J lost 1 base, and 9 bases lay in between. CDR3 sequence: CASSQDLQQNTEAFF. The CDR3 nucleotides are TGCGCCAGCAGCCAAGATCTACAGCAGAACACTGAAGCTTTCTTT.

This chain joins TRBV3-1 (or the pseudogene TRBV3-2) and TRBJ2-3, with TRBD2 matching 9 bases. Per germline, CDR1 LGHDT and CDR2 YNNKEL (reference sequence). The CDR3 totals 18 residues. The ends lost 0 bases at V and 7 bases at J; junction bases unmatched: 14. Written as DNA, the CDR3 is TGTGCCAGCAGCCAAGATGCCAGCCGTAGCGGGAGTGTGAATACGCAGTATTTT. It translates to CASSQDASRSGSVNTQYF.

The chain employs TRBV5-1 and TRBJ1-2, with a weak D call TRBD1 (6 bases). V lost 4 bases and J 8 bases, leaving 18 bases between the germline ends. CDR1 and CDR2 from the germline V gene are SGHRS and YFSETQ. The CDR3 extends over 14 amino acids. The CDR3 DNA reads TGCGCCAGCAGCCCCCCTAATCAGGGGAGAGGCTACACCTTC. The encoded protein is CASSPPNQGRGYTF.

This CDR3 reads CASSLVDSLGEQFF. The DNA of the CDR3 is TGTGCCAGCAGTTTAGTGGACAGTTTAGGGGAGCAGTTCTTC. This chain joins TRBV28 and TRBJ2-1; the D gene is possibly TRBD1 (6 bases). The CDR3 runs to 14 residues. CDR1 and CDR2 from the germline V gene are MDHEN and SYDVKM. Trimming pared 2 bases from V and 10 bases from J, leaving 15 bases between.

V gene TRBV3-1 (or the pseudogene TRBV3-2) combines with J gene TRBJ1-1, with D unresolved. This CDR3 region has 13 residues. Germline CDR1 reads LGHDT; CDR2 reads YNNKEL (reference sequence). Trimming pared 4 bases from V and 5 bases from J, leaving 11 bases between. The CDR3 DNA reads as TGTGCCAGCAGCCGACAACAGCGGACTGAAGCTTTCTTT. Amino acid sequence: CASSRQQRTEAFF.

This chain joins TRBV29-1 and TRBJ1-2, with 10 bases that match TRBD1. V was clipped by 6 bases and J by 3 bases; unmatched bases: 7. This CDR3 is built from 14 residues. Germline V gives CDR1 SQVTM, CDR2 ANQGSEA. The CDR3 DNA sequence: TGCAGCGTCCAGACAGGGGGCGAGGACTATGGCTACACCTTC. Protein sequence: CSVQTGGEDYGYTF.

This chain uses TRBV2 with TRBJ1-2; 7 nucleotides align to TRBD1. The J segment lost 3 bases and the V segment lost 4 bases, leaving 11 bases of the junction unmatched. The germline gives CDR1 SNHLY, CDR2 FYNNEI. The CDR3 totals 16 residues. CDR3 amino acids: CASSGTGAPAYYGYTF. The CDR3 coding sequence is TGTGCCAGCAGTGGAACAGGGGCCCCTGCATACTATGGCTACACCTTC.

The V gene is TRBV6-5, the J gene TRBJ1-6; D unresolved. V dropped 2 bases and J dropped 4 bases, with 12 bases sitting between them. The CDR3 sequence is 16 residues long. Germline V gene data show CDR1 as MNHEY and CDR2 as SVGAGI. CDR3 coding DNA: TGTGCCAGCAGTTACGCCCCCCGGTCGTATAATTCACCCCTCCACTTT. It encodes CASSYAPRSYNSPLHF.

The chain combines TRBV10-3 with TRBJ2-5, with 8 bases lining up with TRBD2. The V gene's germline CDR1 is ENHRY and CDR2 SYGVKD. After removal of 8 bases from V and 0 bases from J, the junction contained 8 bases not matched to a gene. The CDR3 totals 15 residues. The CDR3 region has the DNA TGTGCCATCGCTAACGGGGGGGTGTACCAAGAGACCCAGTACTTC. Translating it yields CAIANGGVYQETQYF.

J is TRBJ1-5 and V is TRBV4-2; TRBD1 is a possible D gene (5 bases). The CDR3 spans 15 residues. Germline V gene lookup returns CDR1 LGHNA and CDR2 YNFKEQ. V was clipped by 1 base and J by 1 base, with 8 bases between them. This CDR3 reads CASSQGRGSNQPQHF. CDR3 DNA: TGTGCCAGCAGCCAAGGAAGGGGAAGCAATCAGCCCCAGCATTTT.

The chain couples TRBV5-6 to TRBJ2-1, with TRBD2 identical over 11 bases. Trimming at V came to 3 bases and at J to 2 bases, leaving 1 base not matched to a gene. The CDR3 runs 15 residues. Germline assignment: CDR1 SGHDT and CDR2 YYEEEE. The CDR3 DNA reads as TGTGCCAGCAGCTCGGGACTAGCGGCCTACAATGAGCAGTTCTTC. It translates to CASSSGLAAYNEQFF. The variable domain in full, with the rest retrieved from reference TRBV5-6 and TRBJ2-1, is DAGVTQSPTHLIKTRGQQVTLRCSPKSGHDTVSWYQQALGQGPQFIFQYYEEEERQRGNFPDRFSGHQFPNYSSELNVNALLLGDSALYLCASSSGLAAYNEQFFGPGTRLTVL.

The V gene is TRBV6-2 or TRBV6-3, the J gene TRBJ1-2; TRBD1 aligns across 8 bases. This CDR3 is built from 12 residues. The junction had 3 bases not matched to a gene; V was cut back by 4 bases and J by 8 bases. Germline CDR1 reads MNHEY; CDR2 reads SVGEGT. The CDR3 here is CASSWTGQGYTF. The CDR3 DNA reads as TGTGCCAGCAGTTGGACAGGGCAGGGCTACACCTTC.

The chain combines TRBV20-1 with TRBJ1-1; D possibly corresponds to TRBD1 (5 bases). The germline V gene has CDR1 DFQATT and CDR2 SNEGSKA (reference sequence). The CDR3 extends over 11 amino acids. This CDR3 is CMTAMNTEAFF. CDR3 DNA sequence: TGCATGACAGCGATGAACACTGAAGCTTTCTTT.

The CDR3 sequence is CASSRYRDSYTEAFF. The CDR3 region has the DNA TGTGCCAGCAGTCGATACCGGGACAGCTACACTGAAGCTTTCTTT. The chain uses TRBV27 and TRBJ1-1, with TRBD1 identical over 7 bases. CDR1 and CDR2 (germline): MNHEY, SMNVEV (reference sequence). With V trimmed by 5 bases and J by 3 bases, 9 bases remained unmatched. CDR3 length: 15 amino acids.